This TCR beta chain was retrieved from a study of T cells in Graves' hyperthyroidism and ophthalmopathy. Study-wide results and caveats: Model output signaled ophthalmopathy a median 6.5 months ahead of onset.

Using RNA transcripts as the source, TCR beta CDR3 regions were amplified. HTBI primers were employed in a first-round RT-PCR of the TCR CDR3. In TCRdb, the multiplex PCR reads were re-called with MiXCR into one record per CDR3 protein. Counted here are 800,000 or so distinct CDR3 sequences, around 39% occurring once; the ten biggest clones make up 8.9%. Absent ophthalmopathy progression within 18 months defined stable Graves' hyperthyroidism. Diagnostic decisions used clinical symptoms, serum thyroxine and TRAb, thyroid ultrasound and orbital computed tomography. Remarks on this clonotype: Its specificity is unknown.

The specimen sequenced was blood. The TCR comes from a man aged 18 to 30 with Graves' hyperthyroidism.

The CDR3 spells CASSVRAGGLNTGELFF. For the CDR3, the DNA is TGTGCCAGCAGCGTAAGAGCGGGAGGGCTAAACACCGGGGAGCTGTTTTTT. This chain links TRBV9 with TRBJ2-2; 10 bases are shared with TRBD2. The CDR3 runs to 17 residues. The trim removed 1 base at V and 2 bases at J, leaving 5 bases unmatched. CDR1 and CDR2 from the germline V gene are SGDLS and YYNGEE.